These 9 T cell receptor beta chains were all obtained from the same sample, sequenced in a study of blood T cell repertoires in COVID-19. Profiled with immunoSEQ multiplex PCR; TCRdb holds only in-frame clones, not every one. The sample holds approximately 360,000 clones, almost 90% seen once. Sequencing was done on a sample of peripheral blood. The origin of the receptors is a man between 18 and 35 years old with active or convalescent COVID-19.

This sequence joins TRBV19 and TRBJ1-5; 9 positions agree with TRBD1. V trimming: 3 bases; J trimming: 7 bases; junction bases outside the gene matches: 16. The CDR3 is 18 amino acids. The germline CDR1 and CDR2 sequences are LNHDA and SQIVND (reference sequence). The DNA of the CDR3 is TGTGCCAGTAGTATTTCCGGGACAGGGTTAGGTTCGGGACAGCCCCAGCATTTT. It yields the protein CASSISGTGLGSGQPQHF. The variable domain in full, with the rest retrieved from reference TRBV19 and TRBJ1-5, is DGGITQSPKYLFRKEGQNVTLSCEQNLNHDAMYWYRQDPGQGLRLIYYSQIVNDFQKGDIAEGYSVSREKKESFPLTVTSAQKNPTAFYLCASSISGTGLGSGQPQHFGDGTRLSIL.

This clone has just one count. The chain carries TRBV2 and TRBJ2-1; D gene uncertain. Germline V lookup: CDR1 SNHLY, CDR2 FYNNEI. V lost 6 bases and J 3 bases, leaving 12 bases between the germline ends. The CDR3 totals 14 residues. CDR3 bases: TGTGCCAGCAGCCAGCGATTGGACTACAATGAGCAGTTCTTC. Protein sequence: CASSQRLDYNEQFF.

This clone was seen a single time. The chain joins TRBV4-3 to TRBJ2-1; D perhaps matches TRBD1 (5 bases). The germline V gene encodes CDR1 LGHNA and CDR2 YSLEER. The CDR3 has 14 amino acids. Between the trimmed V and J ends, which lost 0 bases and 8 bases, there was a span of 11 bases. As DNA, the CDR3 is TGCGCCAGCAGCCAAGAACCAGGGTCGTATGAGCAGTTCTTC. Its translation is CASSQEPGSYEQFF.

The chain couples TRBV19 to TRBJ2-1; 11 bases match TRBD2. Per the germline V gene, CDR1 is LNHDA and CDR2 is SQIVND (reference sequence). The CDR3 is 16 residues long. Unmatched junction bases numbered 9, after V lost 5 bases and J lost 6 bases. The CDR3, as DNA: TGTGCCAGTAGTCCGGGATGGCTAGCGGGAGGCAATGAGCAGTTCTTC. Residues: CASSPGWLAGGNEQFF.

CDR3 region: CASSNRDRGFAGELFF. CDR3 nucleotide sequence: TGTGCCAGCAGTAACCGGGACAGGGGCTTCGCCGGGGAGCTGTTTTTT. The chain joins TRBV6-4 to TRBJ2-2, with TRBD1 matching 10 bases. Germline CDR1 reads MRHNA; CDR2 reads SNTAGT. CDR3 length equals 16 residues. V lost 5 bases to trimming and J lost 6 bases; unmatched junction nucleotides: 9.

CDR3 DNA: TGTGCCAGCAGCCAAAAACATTGGCAGGGACAGCTTGAGATAGCCCAGTACTTC. Translation gives CASSQKHWQGQLEIAQYF. The chain couples TRBV14 to TRBJ2-5; 7 bases line up with TRBD1. The CDR3 spans 18 residues. V shed 2 bases and J 9 bases; nucleotides not matched to a gene: 21. Germline lookup yields CDR1 SGHDN and CDR2 FVKESK.

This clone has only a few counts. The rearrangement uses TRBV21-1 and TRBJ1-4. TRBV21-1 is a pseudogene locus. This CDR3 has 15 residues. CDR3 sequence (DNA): TGTGCCAGCCGCGGGGACCGACTACCTAATGAAAAACTGTTTTTT. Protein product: CASRGDRLPNEKLFF.

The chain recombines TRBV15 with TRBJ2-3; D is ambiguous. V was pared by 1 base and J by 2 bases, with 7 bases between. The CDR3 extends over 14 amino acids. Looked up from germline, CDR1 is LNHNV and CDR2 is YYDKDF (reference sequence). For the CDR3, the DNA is TGTGCCACCAGCAGAGGCGCGCTCACAGATACGCAGTATTTT. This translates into CATSRGALTDTQYF.

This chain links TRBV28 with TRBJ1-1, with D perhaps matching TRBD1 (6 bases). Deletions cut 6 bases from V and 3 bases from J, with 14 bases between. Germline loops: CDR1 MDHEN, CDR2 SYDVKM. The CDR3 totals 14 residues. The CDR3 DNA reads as TGTGCCAGCAGCTTCCTCACAGGGTACACTGAAGCTTTCTTT. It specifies CASSFLTGYTEAFF.